The clone carrying this T cell receptor beta chain has only one observation. The data derive from a study of OX40 agonist ivuxolimab in advanced cancers. Losses at the gene ends were 5 bases for V and 6 bases for J; bases not matched to a gene: 7. Germline values: CDR1 SNHLY, CDR2 FYNNEI. CDR3 length: 14 residues. Assay used: immunoSEQ multiplex PCR; TCRdb lists only in-frame clones, some missing. The data hold about 58,000 clones, with 91% observed a single time. The sequence was collected from an adult with an advanced solid tumor such as melanoma, head and neck, liver or kidney cancer. The rearrangement uses TRBV2 and TRBJ2-4; the match to TRBD1 covers 7 bases. The starting material was CD4+ or CD8+ T cells sorted from blood, obtained in a trial of the OX40 agonist ivuxolimab. CDR3 DNA sequence: TGTGCCAGCAGTTCCACAGGGGCAAGAAACATTCAGTACTTC. Amino acids: CASSSTGARNIQYF.